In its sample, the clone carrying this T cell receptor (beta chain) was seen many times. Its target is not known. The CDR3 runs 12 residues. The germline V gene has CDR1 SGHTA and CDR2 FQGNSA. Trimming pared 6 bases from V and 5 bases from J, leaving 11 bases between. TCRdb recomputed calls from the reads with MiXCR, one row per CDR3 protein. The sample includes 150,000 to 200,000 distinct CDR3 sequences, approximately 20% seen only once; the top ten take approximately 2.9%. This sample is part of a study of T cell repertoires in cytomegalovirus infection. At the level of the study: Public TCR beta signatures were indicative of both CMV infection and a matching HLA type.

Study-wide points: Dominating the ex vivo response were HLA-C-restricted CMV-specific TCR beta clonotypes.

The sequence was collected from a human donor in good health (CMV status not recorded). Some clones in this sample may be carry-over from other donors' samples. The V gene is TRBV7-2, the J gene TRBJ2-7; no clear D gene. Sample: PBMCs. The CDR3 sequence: CASSSVFDEQYF. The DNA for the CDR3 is TGTGCCAGCAGTTCGGTGTTCGACGAGCAGTACTTC.